This TCR beta chain was found in a study of blood T cell repertoires in COVID-19. In the study overall: Researchers got acute and convalescent COVID-19 samples from the United States, Italy and Spain. PBMCs, B-cell-depleted T cells, or T cells were the source of the cDNA or gDNA that made up the material.

Per the original methods: Reference gene primer amplification gave estimated nucleated cell counts. The repertoire was sequenced with immunoSEQ multiplex PCR; TCRdb's copy has only in-frame clones and lacks some. Clone size and the V and J calls come from that table; the DNA yielded D and trimming. Of roughly 670,000 clones listed, just under 90% are singletons. CDR1 and CDR2 (germline): SGHTA, FQGNSA. The CDR3 length is 18 residues. V was shortened by 1 base and J by 5 bases, with 23 bases between the two germline ends. This clonotype originated in a young woman with acute or convalescent COVID-19. Sequenced material: peripheral blood. V and J are TRBV7-2 and TRBJ1-1; possibly TRBD1 for D (6 bases). In DNA, the CDR3 is TGTGCCAGCAGCTTAGGAGACAGGCGCTTTGTGGTGGGGACTGAAGCTTTCTTT. Protein: CASSLGDRRFVVGTEAFF.